This TCR beta chain was documented in a study of cytomegalovirus exposure and HLA in healthy donors. On the study more broadly: A later analysis reported the 90 to 150 validation repertoires used the same platform as the approximately 660 first-cohort repertoires. The study's findings and limits: Within the 90 to 150 validation repertoires, first-cohort TCR clusters tended to co-occur, according to a later analysis.

With regard to this clone: The target antigen is unknown.

The validation cohort, a group of some 120 subjects, included the donors and was separate from the roughly 700-subject first cohort. Trimming removed 3 bases from V and 1 base from J; junction bases left unmatched: 4. CDR1 is MGHRA and CDR2 is YSYEKL in the germline V gene. The CDR3 totals 15 residues. Here immunoSEQ multiplex PCR was the method, and the copy in TCRdb shows in-frame clones only, minus some. The sample has some 140,000 clones, around 89% seen once. The sequenced sample was PBMCs. The clonotype was recovered from a woman aged 25 to 45 in good health and CMV-seropositive. The chain recombines TRBV4-1 with TRBJ2-7, with 9 nucleotides matching TRBD1. CDR3 loop: CASSQVDRGSYEQYF. The CDR3, as DNA: TGCGCCAGCAGCCAGGTGGACAGGGGTTCCTACGAGCAGTACTTC.